This T cell receptor beta chain was recovered during a study of PD-1 blockade in classical Hodgkin lymphoma. Whole-study findings and limits: Diminished baseline TCR diversity has been reported in newly diagnosed patients relative to healthy donors. Diversity similar to that of newly diagnosed patients was seen at baseline in complete responders. Patients starting nivolumab under 1 year after ASCT were excluded.

As for this clone: Its matching antigen is unknown.

Time point in this sample: cycle 4 day 1 (C4D1), after less than 7 weeks of nivolumab. Relapse was seen in all patients after autologous stem cell transplantation, and brentuximab vedotin exposure was variable. Negative magnetic selection isolated CD4+ T cells from thawed PBMCs. In germline, CDR1 is SGHRS, CDR2 YFSETQ. The CDR3 has 14 amino acids. Produced via immunoSEQ multiplex PCR; TCRdb's table is partial and in-frame only. Here the sample spans tens of thousands of clones, roughly 80% being singletons. The gene calls are TRBV5-1 and TRBJ2-5, with a weak D call TRBD2 (6 bases). With the DNA end fitting TRBJ2-7 better, the J assignment may be wrong. This receptor was obtained from a human donor with classical Hodgkin lymphoma. Here the sequenced sample was CD4+ T cells from blood, taken before the fourth cycle of nivolumab. Here the CDR3 DNA reads TGCGCCAGCAGCTTGGCCCCTAGCGTCTACGAGCAGTACTTC. Translated, it gives CASSLAPSVYEQYF.